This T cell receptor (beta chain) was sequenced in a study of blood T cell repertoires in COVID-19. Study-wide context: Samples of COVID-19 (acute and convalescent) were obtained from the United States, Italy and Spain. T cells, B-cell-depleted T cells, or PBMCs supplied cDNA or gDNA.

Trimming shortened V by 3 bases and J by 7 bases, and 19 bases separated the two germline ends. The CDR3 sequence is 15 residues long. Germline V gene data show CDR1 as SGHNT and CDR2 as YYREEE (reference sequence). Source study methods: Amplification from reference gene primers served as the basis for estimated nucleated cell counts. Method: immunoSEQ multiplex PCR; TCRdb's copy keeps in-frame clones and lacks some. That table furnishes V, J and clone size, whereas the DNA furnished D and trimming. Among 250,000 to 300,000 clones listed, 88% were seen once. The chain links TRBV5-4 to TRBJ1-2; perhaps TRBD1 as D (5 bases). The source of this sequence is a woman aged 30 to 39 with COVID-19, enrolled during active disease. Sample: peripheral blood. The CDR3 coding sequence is TGTGCCAGCAGCTCCACTGGGGGGTGGAGGCCTGGCTACACCTTC. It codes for CASSSTGGWRPGYTF.